A selection of T cell receptor beta chains follows, all from one sample in a study of T cells in localized non-small cell lung cancer. The table came from immunoSEQ multiplex PCR; TCRdb's copy has only in-frame clones and leaves some out. The table lists approximately 1,100 clones, 20% of them singletons, with about 10% in the top ten. The input for sequencing was normal lung tissue next to the tumor, taken before any cancer treatment. The receptors originated from a male donor older than 55 with stage III lung adenocarcinoma. Both conserved end residues are part of each CDR3. The D gene is left open where the match is weak. The size field is filled for only some rows; it gives once, few, many or a size class.

d_gene	v_gene	j_gene	abundance	CDR3aa	CDR3nt
NA	TRBV28	TRBJ1-4	hyperexpanded	CASSLGRDPEGKLFF	TGTGCCAGCAGTTTAGGGAGGGACCCGGAGGGAAAACTGTTTTTT
TRBD1	TRBV11-3	TRBJ2-2	few	CASSRPLTGGVGTGELFF	TGTGCCAGCAGCCGCCCGCTGACAGGGGGCGTTGGTACCGGGGAGCTGTTTTTT
NA	TRBV5-1	TRBJ1-2	NA	CASSLVGPLGGGYTF	TGCGCCAGCAGCTTGGTAGGGCCCTTAGGTGGGGGCTACACCTTC
TRBD1	TRBV11-3	TRBJ1-4	medium-sized	CASSPRGTASEKLFF	TGTGCCAGCAGCCCAAGAGGGACAGCAAGTGAAAAACTGTTTTTT
NA	TRBV19	TRBJ1-2	once	CASTQTGAYGYTF	TGTGCCAGTACCCAGACAGGCGCTTATGGCTACACCTTC
TRBD1	TRBV6-8	TRBJ1-1	few	CASDQTGVGTEAFF	TGTGCCAGCGACCAAACAGGGGTCGGGACTGAAGCTTTCTTT
TRBD1	TRBV6-8	TRBJ1-4	NA	CASTENRGQEKLFF	TGTGCCAGCACGGAGAACAGGGGGCAAGAAAAACTGTTTTTT
TRBD1	TRBV11-3	TRBJ2-3	NA	CASSLVPQGAEDTQYF	TGTGCCAGCAGCTTAGTTCCCCAGGGGGCTGAAGATACGCAGTATTTT
NA	TRBV29-1	TRBJ1-2	NA	CSVVRVDDGYTF	TGCAGCGTTGTGCGCGTGGATGATGGCTACACCTTC
NA	TRBV6-8	TRBJ1-2	few	CASSYESFGATGRTYGYTF	TGTGCCAGCAGTTATGAAAGCTTTGGGGCCACGGGACGGACCTATGGCTACACCTTC
TRBD1	TRBV11-3	TRBJ2-1	few	CASSSGQDRAGEQFF	TGTGCCAGCAGCTCGGGGCAGGACAGGGCTGGAGAGCAGTTCTTC
NA	TRBV29-1	TRBJ1-1	NA	CSVEGGEGQFTEAFF	TGCAGCGTTGAAGGGGGCGAGGGACAATTCACTGAAGCTTTCTTT
NA	TRBV9	TRBJ2-2	NA	CASSVETGGTGELFF	TGTGCCAGCAGCGTCGAGACCGGTGGCACCGGGGAGCTGTTTTTT
TRBD2	TRBV6-8	TRBJ2-1	NA	CASSYSRTSGGAFNEQFF	TGTGCCAGCAGTTACTCTAGGACTAGCGGGGGGGCTTTCAATGAGCAGTTCTTC
TRBD1	TRBV9	TRBJ1-4	large	CASSPGQFLEKLFF	TGTGCCAGCAGCCCGGGACAGTTTCTTGAAAAACTGTTTTTT
NA	TRBV10-3	TRBJ2-2	NA	CAISERGTGELFF	TGTGCCATCAGTGAGAGGGGCACCGGGGAGCTGTTTTTT
TRBD2	TRBV11-3	TRBJ2-1	NA	CASSLRGSGGHRYNEQFF	TGTGCCAGCAGCTTAAGGGGTAGCGGGGGGCACAGATACAATGAGCAGTTCTTC
NA	TRBV30	TRBJ2-2	few	CAWSPIRQGTNTGELFF	TGTGCCTGGAGCCCTATTAGGCAAGGGACCAACACCGGGGAGCTGTTTTTT
NA	TRBV11-3	TRBJ1-3	few	CASSFDPVGNTIYF	TGTGCCAGCAGCTTTGATCCCGTCGGAAACACCATATATTTT
TRBD1	TRBV9	TRBJ2-2	large	CASSPETGGTGELFF	TGTGCCAGCAGCCCGGAAACAGGGGGGACCGGGGAGCTGTTTTTT
TRBD2	TRBV10-2	TRBJ2-1	few	CASRESGGKNTNNEQFF	TGCGCCAGCCGTGAGAGCGGGGGAAAAAACACCAACAATGAGCAGTTCTTC
TRBD2	TRBV6-8	TRBJ2-1	few	CASSPTSGGAHEQFF	TGTGCCAGCAGTCCGACTAGCGGGGGGGCCCATGAGCAGTTCTTC
TRBD1	TRBV6-8	TRBJ2-3	few	CASGPGQGPDTQYF	TGTGCCAGCGGACCGGGACAGGGCCCAGATACGCAGTATTTT
TRBD1	TRBV11-3	TRBJ1-6	NA	CASTIGQGVWNSPLHF	TGTGCCAGCACCATCGGACAGGGGGTTTGGAATTCACCCCTCCACTTT
NA	TRBV6-8	TRBJ2-1	NA	CASRDGGPNNEQFF	TGTGCCAGCAGGGACGGGGGCCCCAACAATGAGCAGTTCTTC
TRBD1	TRBV29-1	TRBJ1-1	once	CSVEASGTGGEAFF	TGCAGCGTTGAAGCGTCCGGGACAGGGGGTGAAGCTTTCTTT
TRBD1	TRBV11-3	TRBJ2-2	medium-sized	CASSRGQDTGELFF	TGTGCCAGCAGCCGTGGACAGGACACCGGGGAGCTGTTTTTT
NA	TRBV9	TRBJ1-1	NA	CASSEAQGRVNTEAFF	TGTGCCAGCAGTGAGGCACAGGGAAGGGTGAATACTGAAGCTTTCTTT
NA	TRBV7-5	TRBJ1-5	NA	CASSLEGGVQPQHF	TGTGCCAGCAGCTTAGAAGGGGGCGTTCAGCCCCAGCATTTT
NA	TRBV28	TRBJ2-3	few	CASSLGDSTDTQYF	TGTGCCAGCAGTTTGGGGGACAGCACAGATACGCAGTATTTT
TRBD1	TRBV30	TRBJ1-4	NA	CAWSYRGGLGEKLFF	TGTGCCTGGAGTTACAGGGGTGGGCTTGGGGAAAAACTGTTTTTT
TRBD1	TRBV27	TRBJ2-2	NA	CASRFSGTANTGELFF	TGTGCCAGCCGATTTTCCGGGACAGCGAACACCGGGGAGCTGTTTTTT
TRBD1	TRBV6-8	TRBJ2-7	NA	CASSYGSGQGIFEQYF	TGTGCCAGCAGTTACGGGTCCGGACAGGGGATTTTCGAGCAGTACTTC
TRBD2	TRBV5-1	TRBJ2-7	few	CASSGDLAGVYEQYF	TGCGCCAGCAGCGGGGACCTAGCGGGGGTCTACGAGCAGTACTTC
NA	TRBV6-8	TRBJ1-5	medium-sized	CASSYSKSQPQHF	TGTGCCAGCAGTTACTCAAAAAGTCAGCCCCAGCATTTT
TRBD1	TRBV18	TRBJ1-1	NA	CASSNNGPGTGGLNTEAFF	TGTGCCAGCTCAAACAATGGGCCCGGGACAGGGGGCTTGAACACTGAAGCTTTCTTT
NA	TRBV15	TRBJ1-1	large	CATSRGGERGLNTEAFF	TGTGCCACCAGCAGGGGCGGGGAACGAGGGCTGAACACTGAAGCTTTCTTT
TRBD2	TRBV6-8	TRBJ2-5	NA	CAISVAGSLQETQYF	TGTGCCATCAGTGTAGCGGGGTCTCTACAAGAGACCCAGTACTTC
NA	TRBV6-8	TRBJ1-6	few	CASSYPPRRTLGSLHF	TGTGCCAGCAGTTACCCCCCCCGCAGGACTTTGGGATCCCTCCACTTT
TRBD2	TRBV11-3	TRBJ2-7	large	CASSFSGGADEQYF	TGTGCCAGCAGCTTTAGCGGGGGGGCTGACGAGCAGTACTTC
NA	TRBV19	TRBJ1-2	NA	CASRERQRFFF	TGTGCCAGTCGGGAGAGACAGAGATTCTTTTTC
TRBD1	TRBV11-3	TRBJ1-1	few	CASRGQGEIRLTEAFF	TGTGCCAGCAGAGGCCAGGGGGAAATTAGGCTCACTGAAGCTTTCTTT
NA	TRBV23-1	TRBJ1-5	few	CASSLEGDQPQHF	TGCGCCAGCAGCTTGGAGGGTGATCAGCCCCAGCATTTT
NA	TRBV11-3	TRBJ2-3	few	CASSLERVVDTQYF	TGTGCCAGCAGCTTAGAAAGGGTAGTTGATACGCAGTATTTT
NA	TRBV18	TRBJ1-3	few	CASSPEGGSGNTIYF	TGTGCCAGCTCACCCGAAGGGGGCTCTGGAAACACCATATATTTT
NA	TRBV7-6	TRBJ2-2	NA	CASSLVQRSTGELFF	TGTGCCAGCAGCTTGGTACAGAGAAGCACCGGGGAGCTGTTTTTT
NA	TRBV11-3	TRBJ2-1	NA	CASSLSESSYNEQFF	TGTGCCAGCAGCCTCTCGGAGAGCTCCTACAATGAGCAGTTCTTC
TRBD1	TRBV6-8	TRBJ1-5	few	CASKSRQGRDNQPQHF	TGTGCCAGCAAGTCCCGACAGGGGCGTGACAATCAGCCCCAGCATTTT
NA	TRBV14	TRBJ1-1	NA	CASSHSLGDGNTEAFF	TGTGCCAGCAGCCATAGTTTGGGGGACGGAAACACTGAAGCTTTCTTT
NA	TRBV11-3	TRBJ2-6	medium-sized	CASSDPASGANVLTF	TGTGCCAGCAGCGATCCTGCCTCTGGGGCCAACGTCCTGACTTTC
NA	TRBV11-3	TRBJ2-7	few	CASSLVSWTLSYEQYF	TGTGCCAGCAGCTTAGTATCCTGGACCCTATCCTACGAGCAGTACTTC
NA	TRBV11-3	TRBJ1-1	NA	CASSPTGLNTEAFF	TGTGCCAGCAGTCCCACCGGTCTGAACACTGAAGCTTTCTTT
TRBD2	TRBV6-8	TRBJ2-3	NA	CATQAGDLTDTQYF	TGTGCCACGCAAGCGGGGGACCTCACAGATACGCAGTATTTT
NA	TRBV6-1	TRBJ2-7	NA	CASSEDWTVGEQYF	TGTGCCAGCAGTGAAGATTGGACAGTAGGTGAGCAGTACTTC
NA	TRBV11-3	TRBJ2-4	NA	CASSLAGGDLAKNIQYF	TGTGCCAGCAGCTTGGCTGGAGGGGATTTAGCCAAAAACATTCAGTACTTC
TRBD2	TRBV4-1	TRBJ2-3	large	CASSQDLTGGLLEDTQYF	TGCGCCAGCAGCCAAGATCTAACGGGGGGGCTCTTAGAAGATACGCAGTATTTT
TRBD1	TRBV11-3	TRBJ1-6	NA	CASSSRTGRNSPLHF	TGTGCCAGCAGCTCCCGGACAGGGAGAAATTCACCCCTCCACTTT
NA	TRBV6-8	TRBJ1-4	NA	CASSYSKRATNEKLFF	TGTGCCAGCAGTTACTCGAAACGTGCAACTAATGAAAAACTGTTTTTT
TRBD2	TRBV6-8	TRBJ2-7	few	CASSRLAGGDEQYF	TGTGCCAGCAGTCGACTAGCGGGGGGCGACGAGCAGTACTTC